This T cell receptor (beta chain) was sequenced during a study of Ad26.COV2.S vaccination and SARS-CoV-2 variants. Turning to the study itself: Ad26.COV2.S arm of COV1001 included the donor. By the intramuscular route, Ad26.COV2.S was given once, or twice 56 days apart.

Profiling relied on immunoSEQ multiplex PCR, and the TCRdb table lists in-frame clones only, not all of them. The sample yields 200,000 to 250,000 clones, 88% seen once. Looked up from germline, CDR1 is SGDLS and CDR2 is YYNGEE. The CDR3 runs to 18 residues. The V segment lost 0 bases and the J segment 0 bases; nucleotides outside the gene matches: 6. Treatment meaning: some 19 received Ad26.COV2.S at low or high dose, single or two shots; 5 received placebo; per-sample allocation not given. Specimen acquisition occurred on day 63 following the initial vaccine or placebo injection. Spike of the Wuhan-strain SARS-CoV-2 was expressed by an Ad26 vector, which formed the vaccine.

The origin of this receptor is a person between 18 and 65 years old who received the Ad26.COV2.S COVID-19 vaccine or a placebo. The sample here was peripheral blood, taken in a trial of Ad26.COV2.S vaccine versus placebo. The V call is TRBV9, the J call TRBJ2-1; 10 bases map to TRBD2. CDR3: CASSVGASGGSSYNEQFF. The DNA for the CDR3 is TGTGCCAGCAGCGTAGGCGCTAGCGGGGGAAGCTCCTACAATGAGCAGTTCTTC.